These 5 T cell receptor beta chains were sequenced from one sample in a study of cytomegalovirus exposure and HLA in healthy donors. Vbeta (60) and Jbeta (13) primers were used in the PCR. Only in-frame clones appear in the TCRdb table, and some are missing; sequencing was by immunoSEQ multiplex PCR. The sample consists of some 200,000 clones, over 75% of them appearing once. The sequenced sample consisted of PBMCs. These TCRs come from a woman under 40 in good health and CMV-seronegative.

V usage is TRBV9 and J usage is TRBJ1-1; D is unresolved. Germline V lookup: CDR1 SGDLS, CDR2 YYNGEE. This CDR3 region has 14 residues. Trimming left V 4 bases short and J 5 bases short, with 15 bases between. CDR3 sequence (DNA): TGTGCCAGCAGCCCCCCCATAGGACTAACTGAAGCTTTCTTT. Translating it yields CASSPPIGLTEAFF.

This sequence joins TRBV19 and TRBJ1-3, with a tentative D call TRBD1 (5 bases). Germline CDR1 and CDR2: LNHDA and SQIVND (reference sequence). Trimming pared 6 bases from V and 4 bases from J, leaving 13 bases between. The CDR3 has 14 residues. CDR3 sequence (DNA): TGTGCCAGTAGCTCAGGGATCCCCGGAAACACCATATATTTT. As protein: CASSSGIPGNTIYF.

With regard to this clone: An end of the junction does not agree with germline; a read error may underlie this. This sequence joins TRBV7-9 and TRBJ1-2, with D unclear. CDR3 size: 14 residues. CDR1 and CDR2 (germline): SEHNR, FQNEAQ (reference sequence). Written as DNA, the CDR3 is TGTTCCAGCAGCTTTCTGATCGGGAACTATGGCTACACCTTC. Protein: CSSSFLIGNYGYTF.

V usage is TRBV25-1 and J usage is TRBJ2-7; no clear D. Trimming pared 1 base from V and 2 bases from J, leaving 9 bases between. There are 14 residues in the CDR3. Germline V gene sequence: CDR1 MGHDK, CDR2 SYGVNS. This CDR3 reads CASSESLGPYEQYF. The DNA of the CDR3 is TGTGCCAGCAGTGAATCACTGGGCCCCTACGAGCAGTACTTC.

Only one count was recorded for this clone. The V and J genes are TRBV5-1 and TRBJ2-1; D may be TRBD2 (7 bases). V was shortened by 3 bases and J by 7 bases, with 26 bases between the two germline ends. The germline gives CDR1 SGHRS, CDR2 YFSETQ. CDR3 length: 18 residues. CDR3: CASSSNRPGRGRGNEQFF. The CDR3 DNA reads as TGCGCCAGCAGCTCCAACCGCCCTGGGCGAGGGAGGGGGAATGAGCAGTTCTTC.